The T cell receptor beta chain described here comes from a study of beta chain features in type 1 diabetes. Overall study results and limits: For TCRB rearrangement, an influence of HLA type remained unresolved here. Shorter templates might be favored by PCR, equally in patients and controls.

The V end was cut by 4 bases, the J end by 11 bases, with 9 bases between. CDR3 size: 12 residues. Looked up from germline, CDR1 is SNHLY and CDR2 is FYNNEI. Expressed TCRB transcripts were sequenced because the isolated RNA had all been reverse transcribed beforehand. Around 3.9 million reads per sample were averaged for naive, central memory and regulatory samples. Measured with immunoSEQ multiplex PCR; TCRdb has only the in-frame clones, and not every one. The data show 250,000 to 300,000 clones, roughly 8% seen once. This clone has only a few counts. Antigen specificity is unknown. This clonotype originated in a woman under 30 in good health. This rearrangement joins TRBV2 to TRBJ2-6; D unclear. Sequencing was carried out using central memory CD4+ T cells from blood. CDR3 DNA sequence: TGTGCCAGCAGTGGGGGTCGGTACGTCCTGACTTTC. It encodes CASSGGRYVLTF.